This T cell receptor beta chain was captured by sequencing in a study of blood T cell repertoires in COVID-19 (dated by TCRdb to 2020 to 2022). The study in broad terms: The collaborator samples originated in the United States, Italy and Spain and spanned the acute and convalescent phases of COVID-19. A freely available public database, intended as a resource for researchers studying the immune response to SARS-CoV-2, is where the repertoires were released. Deeply sampled blood TCRbeta repertoires from subjects exposed to, actively infected with, or recovered from COVID-19 were included in the dataset. Samples were obtained from the ongoing ImmuneRACE study (first 160 participants) and from about 1,300 subjects provided by 6 global collaborators. Where HLA class I and class II types were available, the types were taken from metadata supplied by the sample provider, not from assay-based typing. The sample metadata nearly always contained a de-identified subject ID, COVID-19 status, age in years and sex. The material from the prospective study consisted of cDNA or gDNA derived from T cells, B-cell-depleted T cells, or PBMCs.

Trimming removed 1 base from V and 7 bases from J; the gene matches leave 11 bases unexplained. From a lookup of the germline V gene (reference sequence), CDR1 and CDR2 are MNHEY and SMNVEV. The CDR3, from cysteine to phenylalanine, totals 16 residues. CDR3 DNA is the only sequence kept; it has 48 bases, read in frame from the first base. Each collaborating institution followed its own protocols to collect whole blood in K2EDTA tubes. For TCRbeta analysis, collaborators shipped samples in one of three forms: frozen whole blood, isolated PBMCs, or DNA extracted from either of those sample types. Results the study describes overall, beyond this receptor: The quantity of clinical and demographic metadata differed by source and by participant and was supplied without curation.

TCRbeta CDR3 regions were amplified from genomic DNA by means of the immunoSEQ Assay, a bias-controlled multiplex PCR. From the authors' description of their analysis: The number of nucleated cells in each sample was estimated from the amplification of reference gene primers within the assay. To quantify the absolute abundance of each unique TCRbeta CDR3 rearrangement, sequence reads were collapsed and filtered. Productive Simpson clonality was computed per sample as the square root of Simpson's diversity index over productive rearrangements. TCRdb re-hosts the immuneACCESS table, in-frame sequences only. Its copies lack some clones; in the studies checked, an unresolved V gene accounts for under half of them, and the cause for the rest is not known. The V and J calls and the clone size are those of that table, but D and trimming were determined from the DNA. Recorded for this sample are 390,000 or so clones; roughly 89% of them occurred a single time. 1.4% of the sample is in the top ten clones.

Of note for this clone: The antigen it recognizes is unknown. No quality values exist for individual bases; no much larger clone is one base distant.

The receptor was derived from a woman aged 30 to 39 with active or convalescent COVID-19. The chain is made from TRBV27 and TRBJ1-2; TRBD1 aligns with 8 central bases. The sequencing sample was made of peripheral blood. The base sequence is TGTGCCAGCAGTTTATGGGGGGACAGGTCTTCGGGTGGCTACACCTTC. Its protein reads: CASSLWGDRSSGGYTF.